There are many counts of the clone carrying this T cell receptor (beta chain). This entry is derived from a study of identical twins. A universal primer site was added by template switching, and unique molecular identifiers were carried by the cDNA. TCRdb re-analysed the 5' RACE reads in MiXCR, keeping a single row per CDR3 protein. The sample comprises approximately 690,000 distinct CDR3 sequences, 5.5% to 6.5% of which are singletons, and about 2% rests with the top ten. The clonotype was recovered from a man aged 18 to 30 in good health. Material: naive T cells sorted from blood.

The DNA of the CDR3 is TGTGCCAGCAGCCGCGGGAGAAGCTCCTACGAGCAGTACTTC. It codes for CASSRGRSSYEQYF. This chain joins TRBV3-1 and TRBJ2-7, with 7 bases fitting TRBD2. Germline V lookup: CDR1 LGHDT, CDR2 YNNKEL (reference sequence). The J segment lost 0 bases and the V segment lost 4 bases, leaving 3 bases of the junction unmatched. CDR3 length equals 14 residues.